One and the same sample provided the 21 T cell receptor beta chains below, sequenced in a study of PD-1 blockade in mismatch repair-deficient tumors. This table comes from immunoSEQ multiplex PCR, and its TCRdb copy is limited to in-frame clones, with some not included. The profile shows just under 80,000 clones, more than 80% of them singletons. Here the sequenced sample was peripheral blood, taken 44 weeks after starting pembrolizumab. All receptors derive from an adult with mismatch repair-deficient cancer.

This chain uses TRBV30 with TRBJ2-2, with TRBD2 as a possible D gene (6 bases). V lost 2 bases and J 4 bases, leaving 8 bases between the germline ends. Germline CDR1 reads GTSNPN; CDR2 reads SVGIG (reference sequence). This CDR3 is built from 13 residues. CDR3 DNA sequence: TGTGCCTGGAGTACTAGCTTCACCGGGGAGCTGTTTTTT. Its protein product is CAWSTSFTGELFF.

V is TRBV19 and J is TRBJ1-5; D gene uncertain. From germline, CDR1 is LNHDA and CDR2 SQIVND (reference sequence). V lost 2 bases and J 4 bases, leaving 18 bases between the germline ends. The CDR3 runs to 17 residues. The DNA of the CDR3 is TGTGCCAGTAGTATATTTGGCGGGAAAGTGGGAAATCAGCCCCAGCATTTT. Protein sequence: CASSIFGGKVGNQPQHF.

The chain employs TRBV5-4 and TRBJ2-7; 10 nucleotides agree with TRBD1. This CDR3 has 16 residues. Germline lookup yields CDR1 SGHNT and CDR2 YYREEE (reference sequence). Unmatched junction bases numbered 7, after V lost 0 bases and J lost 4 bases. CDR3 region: CASSLGTGGVGYEQYF. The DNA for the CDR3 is TGTGCCAGCAGCTTGGGGACAGGGGGAGTAGGGTACGAGCAGTACTTC.

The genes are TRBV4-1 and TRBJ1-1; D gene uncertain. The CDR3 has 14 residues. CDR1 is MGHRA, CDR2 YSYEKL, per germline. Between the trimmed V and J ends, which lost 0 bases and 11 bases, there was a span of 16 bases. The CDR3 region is CASSQERAPAGAFF. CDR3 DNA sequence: TGCGCCAGCAGCCAAGAAAGGGCCCCGGCTGGGGCTTTCTTT.

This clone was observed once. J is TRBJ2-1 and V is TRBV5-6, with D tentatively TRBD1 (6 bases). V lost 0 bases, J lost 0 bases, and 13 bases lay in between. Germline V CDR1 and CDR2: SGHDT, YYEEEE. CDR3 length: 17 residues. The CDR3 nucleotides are TGTGCCAGCAGCTTGGGTAGTGGGGGCAGCTCCTACAATGAGCAGTTCTTC. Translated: CASSLGSGGSSYNEQFF.

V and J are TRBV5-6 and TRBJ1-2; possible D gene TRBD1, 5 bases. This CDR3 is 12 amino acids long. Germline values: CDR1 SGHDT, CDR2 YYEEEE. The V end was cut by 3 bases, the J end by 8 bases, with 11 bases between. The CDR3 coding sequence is TGTGCCAGCAGCTCGGGACGGAGGGGCTACACCTTC. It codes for CASSSGRRGYTF.

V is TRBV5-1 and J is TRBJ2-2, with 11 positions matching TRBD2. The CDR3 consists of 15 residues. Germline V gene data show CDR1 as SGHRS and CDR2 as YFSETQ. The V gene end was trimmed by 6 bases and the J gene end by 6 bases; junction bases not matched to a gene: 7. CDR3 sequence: CASTNSGRDAGELFF. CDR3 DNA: TGCGCCAGCACCAATAGCGGGAGGGACGCCGGGGAGCTGTTTTTT.

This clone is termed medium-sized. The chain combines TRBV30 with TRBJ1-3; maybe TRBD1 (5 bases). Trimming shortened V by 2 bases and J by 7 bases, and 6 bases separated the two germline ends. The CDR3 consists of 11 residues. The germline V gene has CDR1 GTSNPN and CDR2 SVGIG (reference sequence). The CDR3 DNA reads TGTGCCTGGAGTAAGGGGAACACCATATATTTT. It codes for CAWSKGNTIYF.

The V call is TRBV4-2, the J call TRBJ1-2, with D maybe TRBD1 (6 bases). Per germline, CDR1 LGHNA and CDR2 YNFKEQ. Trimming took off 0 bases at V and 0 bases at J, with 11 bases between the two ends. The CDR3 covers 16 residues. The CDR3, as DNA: TGTGCCAGCAGCCAAGATCTGTACAGGGCTAACTATGGCTACACCTTC. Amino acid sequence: CASSQDLYRANYGYTF.

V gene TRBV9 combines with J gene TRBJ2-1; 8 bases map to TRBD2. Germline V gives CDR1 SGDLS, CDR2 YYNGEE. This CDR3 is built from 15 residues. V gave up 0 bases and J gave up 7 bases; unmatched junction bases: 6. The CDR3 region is CASSVDVGRGNEQFF. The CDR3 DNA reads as TGTGCCAGCAGCGTAGACGTCGGGAGGGGTAATGAGCAGTTCTTC.

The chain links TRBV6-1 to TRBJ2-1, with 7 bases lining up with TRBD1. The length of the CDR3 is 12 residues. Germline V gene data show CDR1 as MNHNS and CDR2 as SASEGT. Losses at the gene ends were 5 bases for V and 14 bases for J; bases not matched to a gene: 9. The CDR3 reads CASSFTGAREFF. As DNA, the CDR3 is TGTGCCAGCAGTTTTACAGGGGCCAGGGAGTTCTTC.

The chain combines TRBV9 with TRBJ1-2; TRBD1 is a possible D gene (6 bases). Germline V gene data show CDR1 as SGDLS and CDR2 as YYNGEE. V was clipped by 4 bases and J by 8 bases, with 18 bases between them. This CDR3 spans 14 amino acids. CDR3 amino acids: CASSSEGRGWGYTF. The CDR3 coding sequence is TGTGCCAGCAGCTCAGAGGGCAGGGGATGGGGCTACACCTTC.

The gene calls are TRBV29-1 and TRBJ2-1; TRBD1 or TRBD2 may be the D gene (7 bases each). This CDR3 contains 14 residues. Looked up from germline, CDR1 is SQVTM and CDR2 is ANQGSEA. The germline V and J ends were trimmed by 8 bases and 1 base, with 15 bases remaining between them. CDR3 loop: CSSQGGTSYNEQFF. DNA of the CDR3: TGCAGCTCCCAGGGGGGGACTTCCTACAATGAGCAGTTCTTC.

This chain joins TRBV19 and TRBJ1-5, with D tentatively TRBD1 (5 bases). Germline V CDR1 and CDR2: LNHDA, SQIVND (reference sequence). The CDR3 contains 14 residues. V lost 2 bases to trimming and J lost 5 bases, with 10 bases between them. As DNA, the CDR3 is TGTGCCAGTAGTATATTAGGGGAAGATCAGCCCCAGCATTTT. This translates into CASSILGEDQPQHF.

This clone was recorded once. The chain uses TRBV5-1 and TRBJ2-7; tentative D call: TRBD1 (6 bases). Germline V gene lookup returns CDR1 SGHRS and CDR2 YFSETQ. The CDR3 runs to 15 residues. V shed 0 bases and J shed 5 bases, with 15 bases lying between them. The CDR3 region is CASSLAKRAGDEQYF. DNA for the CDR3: TGCGCCAGCAGCTTGGCCAAGAGGGCAGGGGACGAGCAGTACTTC.

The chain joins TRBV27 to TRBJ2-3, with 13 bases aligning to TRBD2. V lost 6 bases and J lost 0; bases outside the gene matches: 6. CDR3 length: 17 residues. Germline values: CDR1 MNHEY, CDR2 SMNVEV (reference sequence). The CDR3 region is CASRGLAGVASTDTQYF. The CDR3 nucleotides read TGTGCCAGCAGAGGACTAGCGGGAGTTGCTAGCACAGATACGCAGTATTTT.

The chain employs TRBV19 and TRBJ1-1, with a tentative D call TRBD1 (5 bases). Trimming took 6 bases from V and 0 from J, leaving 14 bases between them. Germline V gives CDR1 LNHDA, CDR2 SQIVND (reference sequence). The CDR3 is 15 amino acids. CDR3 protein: CASSLPGQMNTEAFF. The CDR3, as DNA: TGTGCCAGTAGCCTACCGGGGCAAATGAACACTGAAGCTTTCTTT.

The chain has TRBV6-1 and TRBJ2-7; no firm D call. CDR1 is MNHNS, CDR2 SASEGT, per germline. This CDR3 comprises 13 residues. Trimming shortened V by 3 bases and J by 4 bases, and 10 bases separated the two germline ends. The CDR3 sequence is CASSERTPYEQYF. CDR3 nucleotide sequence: TGTGCCAGCAGTGAGCGGACCCCATACGAGCAGTACTTC.

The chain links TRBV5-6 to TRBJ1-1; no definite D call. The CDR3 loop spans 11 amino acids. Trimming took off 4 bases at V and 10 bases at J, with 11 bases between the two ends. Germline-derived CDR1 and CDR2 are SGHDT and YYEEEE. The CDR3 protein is CASSRDLVAFF. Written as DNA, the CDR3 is TGTGCCAGCAGCCGGGATCTAGTAGCTTTCTTT.

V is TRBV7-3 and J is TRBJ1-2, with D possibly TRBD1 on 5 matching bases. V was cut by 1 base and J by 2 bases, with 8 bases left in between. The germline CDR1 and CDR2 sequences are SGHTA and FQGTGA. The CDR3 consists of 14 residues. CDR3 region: CASSLRAGNYGYTF. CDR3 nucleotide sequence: TGTGCCAGCAGCTTAAGGGCAGGGAACTATGGCTACACCTTC.

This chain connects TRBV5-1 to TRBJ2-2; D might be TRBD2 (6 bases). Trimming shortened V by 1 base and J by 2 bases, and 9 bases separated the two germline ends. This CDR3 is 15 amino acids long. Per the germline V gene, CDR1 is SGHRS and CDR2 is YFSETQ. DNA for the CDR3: TGCGCCAGCAGCTTGTTGGGGGGAAACACCGGGGAGCTGTTTTTT. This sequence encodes CASSLLGGNTGELFF.